The subject of this entry is one TCR beta chain. With a much larger clone just one base away, this may be a read error. TCRB libraries came from RNA via three nested multiplex PCR rounds. From the multiplex PCR reads, TCRdb called clonotypes with MiXCR, one entry per CDR3 protein. The table has 25,000 to 40,000 distinct CDR3 sequences, 60% to 65% seen once. V lost 1 base and J lost 6, with 7 bases in between. The germline CDR1 and CDR2 sequences are SGHRS and YFSETQ. This CDR3 has 12 amino acids. The data were obtained in a study of tumor-infiltrating lymphocytes in glioblastoma multiforme. The TCR originated in a male donor with glioblastoma. Sequencing was performed on brain tumor tissue. The chain combines TRBV5-1 with TRBJ1-1, with D uncertain. Written as DNA, the CDR3 is TGCGCCAGCAGCTTGCAGGAACCTGAAGCTTTCTTT. Residues: CASSLQEPEAFF. The full variable domain, completed using reference TRBV5-1 and TRBJ1-1, is KAGVTQTPRYLIKTRGQQVTLSCSPISGHRSVSWYQQTPGQGLQFLFEYFSETQRNKGNFPGRFSGRQFSNSRSEMNVSTLELGDSALYLCASSLQEPEAFFGQGTRLTVV.